What follows are 10 T cell receptor beta chains derived from one specimen sequenced in a study of T cells after yellow fever vaccination. From the 5' RACE reads, TCRdb called clonotypes with MiXCR, one entry per CDR3 protein. The sample has about 350,000 distinct CDR3 sequences, 7% to 9% seen once. The sequencing here drew on PBMCs, taken more than 35 days after the first yellow fever vaccination. These receptors were collected from a man aged 18 to 30 who received the YFV17D yellow fever vaccine.

V gene TRBV5-1 combines with J gene TRBJ1-1, with 11 bases aligning to TRBD1. There are 15 residues in the CDR3. Trimming took 5 bases from V and 0 from J; bases not matched to a gene: 3. From germline, CDR1 is SGHRS and CDR2 YFSETQ. The CDR3 loop is CASRRTGGLNTEAFF. For the CDR3, the DNA is TGCGCCAGCAGGAGGACAGGGGGCCTGAACACTGAAGCTTTCTTT. The variable domain in full, completed from reference TRBV5-1 and TRBJ1-1, reads KAGVTQTPRYLIKTRGQQVTLSCSPISGHRSVSWYQQTPGQGLQFLFEYFSETQRNKGNFPGRFSGRQFSNSRSEMNVSTLELGDSALYLCASRRTGGLNTEAFFGQGTRLTVV.

The V and J genes are TRBV6-5 and TRBJ2-5; 10 bases are shared with TRBD1. The CDR3 has 14 amino acids. J was trimmed by 5 bases and V by 4 bases; bases with no gene match: 4. CDR1 and CDR2 (germline): MNHEY, SVGAGI. This chain's CDR3 is CASSLGQGWETQYF. In nucleotides, the CDR3 is TGTGCCAGCAGTTTGGGACAGGGGTGGGAGACCCAGTACTTC.

This clonotype was detected only a few times. The chain combines TRBV29-1 with TRBJ2-5; D is uncertain. V gave up 4 bases and J gave up 5 bases, with 17 bases separating them. In germline, CDR1 is SQVTM, CDR2 ANQGSEA. The length of the CDR3 is 14 residues. CDR3 sequence: CSVVEFGLGETQYF. The DNA for the CDR3 is TGCAGCGTTGTGGAGTTCGGGCTGGGGGAGACCCAGTACTTC.

This clonotype turned up a few times. The J gene is TRBJ2-7, the V gene TRBV20-1; a possible D gene is TRBD1 (5 bases). Germline lookup yields CDR1 DFQATT and CDR2 SNEGSKA (reference sequence). V was clipped by 4 bases and J by 0 bases, with 16 bases between them. CDR3 length: 15 residues. The CDR3 loop is CSAKPSTAVSYEQYV. In DNA form, the CDR3 reads TGCAGTGCTAAACCTTCGACAGCAGTCTCCTACGAGCAGTACGTC.

This clonotype was seen a handful of times. The J gene is TRBJ2-5, the V gene TRBV6-1; 7 positions match TRBD1. Germline V gene lookup returns CDR1 MNHNS and CDR2 SASEGT. The CDR3 totals 14 residues. Trimming at V came to 6 bases and at J to 4 bases, leaving 8 bases not matched to a gene. DNA of the CDR3: TGTGCCAGCAGACAGACAGGGTCCGGAGAGACCCAGTACTTC. Its protein product is CASRQTGSGETQYF.

This clonotype occurred a few times. The chain is built from TRBV20-1 and TRBJ2-1; the D gene is possibly TRBD1 (6 bases). This CDR3 is 15 amino acids long. Germline V CDR1 and CDR2: DFQATT, SNEGSKA (reference sequence). The V and J ends lost 5 bases and 5 bases respectively, with 19 bases between them. CDR3 protein: CSAESGTYYDNEQFF. In DNA, the CDR3 is TGCAGTGCTGAATCCGGGACATATTATGACAATGAGCAGTTCTTC.

In its sample, this clonotype was seen many times. The rearrangement uses TRBV18 and TRBJ1-5; D possibly corresponds to TRBD1 (6 bases). Trimming pared 4 bases from V and 5 bases from J, leaving 15 bases between. Germline V gives CDR1 KGHSH, CDR2 LQKENI. The CDR3 is 15 amino acids. CDR3 in amino acids: CASSHGGNRDQPQHF. CDR3 sequence (DNA): TGTGCCAGCTCACACGGCGGGAACAGGGATCAGCCCCAGCATTTT.

This clonotype appeared a few times. The V and J genes are TRBV11-2 and TRBJ1-2; D not certain. CDR3 length: 15 residues. Trimming removed 2 bases from V and 1 base from J, with 11 bases in between. Germline V lookup: CDR1 SGHAT, CDR2 FQNNGV. In DNA form, the CDR3 reads TGTGCCAGCAGCTTATCTTCTCGGGGTAACTATGGCTACACCTTC. Translation gives CASSLSSRGNYGYTF.

This clonotype has at least ten counts. The chain uses TRBV19 and TRBJ2-3; 8 bases are a match to TRBD1. The CDR3 has 13 residues. CDR1 LNHDA and CDR2 SQIVND come from the germline V gene (reference sequence). V lost 8 bases to trimming and J lost 4 bases; unmatched junction nucleotides: 5. The CDR3 DNA reads as TGTGCCAGTCGACAGGGGCCCTCAGATACGCAGTATTTT. Encoded protein: CASRQGPSDTQYF.

A word on this clonotype: A read error may be the cause here, since a much bigger clone is one base away. The rearrangement uses TRBV29-1 and TRBJ2-7, with D unclear. Trimming left V 5 bases short and J 4 bases short, with 15 bases between. CDR1 is SQVTM, CDR2 ANQGSEA, per germline. This CDR3 contains 13 residues. Written as DNA, the CDR3 is TGCAGCGTTAAAAACGTGACGACATACGAGCAGTACTTC. This sequence encodes CSVKNVTTYEQYF.